This T cell receptor (beta chain) stems from a study of shared clonotypes between healthy human individuals. Libraries were prepared by immunoSEQ multiplex PCR; TCRdb keeps only in-frame clonotypes and omits some of them. The sample shows over 400,000 clones, roughly 95% of them seen only once. V lost 5 bases to trimming and J lost 2 bases; unmatched junction nucleotides: 8. This CDR3 is 16 amino acids long. Germline-derived CDR1 and CDR2 are SGHTA and FQGNSA. The sequence was collected from a woman in her twenties or thirties in good health. This rearrangement joins TRBV7-2 to TRBJ2-7, with 11 bases aligning to TRBD2. Sequencing used naive CD4+ T cells sorted from blood. Subset defined: CD45RA+ positively selected. CDR3 amino acids: CASSTDGTSGPYEQYF. CDR3 bases: TGTGCCAGCAGCACCGACGGGACTAGCGGACCCTACGAGCAGTACTTC.